This TCR beta chain was captured in a study of blood T cell repertoires in COVID-19. Background on the study: Researchers got acute and convalescent COVID-19 samples from the United States, Italy and Spain. The cDNA or gDNA used as material had been derived from T cells, B-cell-depleted T cells, or PBMCs.

There are 14 residues in the CDR3. J lost 12 bases, V lost 3 bases, and 12 bases had no gene match. The germline V gene encodes CDR1 SQVTM and CDR2 ANQGSEA. This clone was recorded a few times. Per the original data handling: Amplifying reference gene primers gave estimates of nucleated cell counts. TCRdb's copy holds only in-frame clones and misses some; the assay was immunoSEQ multiplex PCR. V, J and clone size derive from that table, while D and trimming were established from the DNA sequence. The data hold about 53,000 clones, with more than 60% observed a single time. This TCR was recovered from a human donor with active or convalescent COVID-19. The donor label of this sample is uncertain. The rearrangement links TRBV29-1 to TRBJ2-1; TRBD2 matches 9 bases. The source material was peripheral blood. In nucleotides, the CDR3 is TGCAGCGTTGAGGGCGGGAGGGCCCCTCCAGGGCAGTTCTTC. Protein product: CSVEGGRAPPGQFF.